This T cell receptor beta chain was documented in a study of shared clonotypes between healthy human individuals. The germline V gene has CDR1 SGHTA and CDR2 FQGTGA. The V and J ends lost 5 bases and 7 bases, in that order; junction bases with no gene match: 6. The CDR3 runs 15 residues. A word on this clone: A read error likely explains this, since a far larger clone differs by one base.

Several immunoSEQ plates received, in even portions, the genomic DNA of each subset. The assay was immunoSEQ multiplex PCR, and TCRdb's table has in-frame clones only and misses some. The sample has approximately 470,000 clones; 81% are singletons. The chain carries TRBV7-3 and TRBJ2-1, with TRBD2 matching 12 bases. Sequencing was performed on PBMCs. The TCR originated in a woman aged 40-49 years in good health. Some clones in this sample may be carry-over from other donors' samples. DNA for the CDR3: TGTGCCAGCAGCCCGACTAGCGGGAGTAGAAATGAGCAGTTCTTC. This translates into CASSPTSGSRNEQFF. Filled out from reference TRBV7-3 and TRBJ2-1, the complete variable domain reads GAGVSQTPSNKVTEKGKYVELRCDPISGHTALYWYRQSLGQGPEFLIYFQGTGAADDSGLPNDRFFAVRPEGSVSTLKIQRTERGDSAVYLCASSPTSGSRNEQFFGPGTRLTVL.